Below are 20 T cell receptor beta chains sequenced from a single sample in a study of OX40 agonist ivuxolimab in advanced cancers. TCRdb's copy holds only in-frame clones and misses some; the assay was immunoSEQ multiplex PCR. The sample holds 53,000 or so clones, approximately 87% seen once. Sequencing used CD4+ or CD8+ T cells sorted from blood, obtained in a trial of the OX40 agonist ivuxolimab. These receptors originate from an adult with an advanced solid tumor such as melanoma, head and neck, liver or kidney cancer.

The V gene is TRBV6-5, the J gene TRBJ2-5; D call uncertain. Germline CDR1 reads MNHEY; CDR2 reads SVGAGI. This CDR3 contains 12 residues. Trimming left V 6 bases short and J 0 bases short, with 5 bases between. In nucleotides, the CDR3 is TGTGCCAGCAGCTACAACCAAGAGACCCAGTACTTC. Protein product: CASSYNQETQYF.

The chain is built from TRBV5-4 and TRBJ2-5; 9 positions agree with TRBD1. J was trimmed by 0 bases and V by 0 bases; bases with no gene match: 0. Germline CDR1 and CDR2: SGHNT and YYREEE (reference sequence). This CDR3 has 15 amino acids. CDR3 sequence reads: CASSLGTGDQETQYF. CDR3 bases: TGTGCCAGCAGCTTGGGGACAGGGGACCAAGAGACCCAGTACTTC.

This chain connects TRBV29-1 to TRBJ1-2; D is unclear. From germline, CDR1 is SQVTM and CDR2 ANQGSEA. This CDR3 spans 12 amino acids. V dropped 5 bases and J dropped 2 bases, with 9 bases sitting between them. In DNA form, the CDR3 reads TGCAGCGTTAAGGCAGACAACTATGGCTACACCTTC. This codes for CSVKADNYGYTF.

The chain combines TRBV10-3 with TRBJ2-5, with D unclear. This CDR3 region has 13 residues. V was shortened by 3 bases and J by 5 bases, with 10 bases between the two germline ends. CDR1 and CDR2 (germline): ENHRY, SYGVKD. CDR3 DNA: TGTGCCATCAGTGATCAACCGAGGGAGACCCAGTACTTC. It yields the protein CAISDQPRETQYF.

In its sample, this clone was seen a few times. V is TRBV27 and J is TRBJ2-1; D is uncertain. V dropped 0 bases and J dropped 0 bases, with 9 bases sitting between them. The CDR3 loop spans 16 amino acids. Germline loops: CDR1 MNHEY, CDR2 SMNVEV (reference sequence). CDR3: CASSLSYSSSYNEQFF. The CDR3 DNA reads as TGTGCCAGCAGTTTATCGTACAGTAGCTCCTACAATGAGCAGTTCTTC.

The rearrangement joins TRBV28 to TRBJ2-7; 7 nucleotides line up with TRBD2. J gave up 4 bases and V 7 bases, and 10 bases lay outside the gene matches. CDR3 length equals 14 residues. Germline lookup yields CDR1 MDHEN and CDR2 SYDVKM. CDR3 amino acids: CASIGGDSPYEQYF. In DNA form, the CDR3 reads TGTGCCAGCATTGGGGGGGACTCCCCTTACGAGCAGTACTTC.

The genes are TRBV7-9 and TRBJ2-5; unclear D gene. With 6 bases removed from V and 4 bases from J, the gap between germline ends came to 12 bases. There are 13 residues in the CDR3. CDR1 is SEHNR, CDR2 FQNEAQ, per germline (reference sequence). For the CDR3, the DNA is TGTGCCAGCAGGGCAGGCTTCCTAGAGACCCAGTACTTC. Protein sequence: CASRAGFLETQYF.

The V and J genes are TRBV19 and TRBJ2-3; tentative D call: TRBD1 (5 bases). Germline V gene lookup returns CDR1 LNHDA and CDR2 SQIVND (reference sequence). The CDR3 has 13 amino acids. V dropped 7 bases and J dropped 1 base, with 9 bases sitting between them. The chain's CDR3 is CASKGQGTDTQYF. The CDR3 region has the DNA TGTGCCAGTAAGGGGCAGGGCACAGATACGCAGTATTTT.

The J gene is TRBJ1-2, the V gene TRBV28, with 8 bases matching TRBD1. This CDR3 is built from 13 residues. V lost 5 bases and J lost 9; bases outside the gene matches: 8. Germline V gives CDR1 MDHEN, CDR2 SYDVKM. The CDR3 DNA reads TGTGCCAGCAGTACCCCGGGACAGGACCGCTACACCTTC. Residues: CASSTPGQDRYTF.

This clone was detected once. The rearrangement links TRBV7-2 to TRBJ2-1; no clear D. V was trimmed by 1 base and J by 7 bases, leaving 8 bases between them. The germline gives CDR1 SGHTA, CDR2 FQGNSA. CDR3 length: 13 residues. CDR3 bases: TGTGCCAGCAGCTTAGTCTACGGGAATGAGCAGTTCTTC. As protein: CASSLVYGNEQFF.

The chain links TRBV2 to TRBJ2-5; 9 positions agree with TRBD2. The length of the CDR3 is 15 residues. Trimming removed 6 bases from V and 10 bases from J; junction bases left unmatched: 15. Germline assignment: CDR1 SNHLY and CDR2 FYNNEI. This CDR3 is CASRELRGGGTGQYF. The DNA for the CDR3 is TGTGCCAGCAGGGAATTGCGGGGGGGCGGAACGGGCCAGTACTTC.

The chain employs TRBV2 and TRBJ2-1; the D is unclear. CDR3 size: 12 residues. V gave up 5 bases and J gave up 5 bases, with 7 bases separating them. Per germline, CDR1 SNHLY and CDR2 FYNNEI. CDR3 in DNA: TGTGCCAGCAGTACAAGCGACAATGAGCAGTTCTTC. It yields the protein CASSTSDNEQFF.

The J gene is TRBJ2-7, the V gene TRBV2, with 9 positions matching TRBD2. Germline loops: CDR1 SNHLY, CDR2 FYNNEI. After removal of 2 bases from V and 3 bases from J, the junction contained 2 bases not matched to a gene. The CDR3 extends over 14 amino acids. CDR3 DNA sequence: TGTGCCAGCAGTGAACAGCGGGGGGTCTACGAGCAGTACTTC. Protein sequence: CASSEQRGVYEQYF. The whole variable domain, remainder taken from reference TRBV2 and TRBJ2-7, is EPEVTQTPSHQVTQMGQEVILRCVPISNHLYFYWYRQILGQKVEFLVSFYNNEISEKSEIFDDQFSVERPDGSNFTLKIRSTKLEDSAMYFCASSEQRGVYEQYFGPGTRLTVT.

V and J are TRBV28 and TRBJ2-7, with D uncertain. The CDR3 length is 15 residues. Per the germline V gene, CDR1 is MDHEN and CDR2 is SYDVKM. Trimming removed 6 bases from V and 1 base from J, with 16 bases in between. This chain's CDR3 is CASRSSRAHSYEQYF. In DNA, the CDR3 is TGTGCCAGCAGATCTTCCCGGGCCCATTCCTACGAGCAGTACTTC. Full variable domain (rest looked up from reference TRBV28 and TRBJ2-7): DVKVTQSSRYLVKRTGEKVFLECVQDMDHENMFWYRQDPGLGLRLIYFSYDVKMKEKGDIPEGYSVSREKKERFSLILESASTNQTSMYLCASRSSRAHSYEQYFGPGTRLTVT.

This chain joins TRBV19 and TRBJ1-4; tentative D call: TRBD1 (5 bases). This CDR3 region has 14 residues. With 7 bases removed from V and 0 bases from J, the gap between germline ends came to 9 bases. The V gene's germline CDR1 is LNHDA and CDR2 SQIVND (reference sequence). The CDR3 reads CASMGTATNEKLFF. CDR3 DNA sequence: TGTGCCAGTATGGGGACGGCAACTAATGAAAAACTGTTTTTT.

The chain has TRBV25-1 and TRBJ2-1; 9 bases line up with TRBD2. Losses at the gene ends were 4 bases for V and 1 base for J; bases not matched to a gene: 5. Per the germline V gene, CDR1 is MGHDK and CDR2 is SYGVNS. The CDR3 runs to 16 residues. The CDR3 DNA is TGTGCCAGCAGTGGACCCCTAGCGGGATCCTACAATGAGCAGTTCTTC. This encodes CASSGPLAGSYNEQFF.

This clone was detected a few times. V is TRBV7-8 and J is TRBJ2-6, with D possibly being TRBD2 (5 bases). V lost 2 bases and J lost 4, with 12 bases in between. CDR1 is SGHVS and CDR2 is FQNEAQ in the germline V gene. The CDR3 loop spans 16 amino acids. The CDR3 region is CASSLRAADGANVLTF. The CDR3, as DNA: TGTGCCAGCAGCTTAAGAGCGGCAGACGGGGCCAACGTCCTGACTTTC. The whole variable domain, remainder taken from reference TRBV7-8 and TRBJ2-6, is GAGVSQSPRYKVAKRGQDVALRCDPISGHVSLFWYQQALGQGPEFLTYFQNEAQLDKSGLPSDRFFAERPEGSVSTLKIQRTQQEDSAVYLCASSLRAADGANVLTFGAGSRLTVL.

The rearrangement joins TRBV10-3 to TRBJ2-5; D not certain. Between the trimmed V and J ends, which lost 1 base and 1 base, there was a span of 1 base. The CDR3 runs to 12 residues. The germline V gene has CDR1 ENHRY and CDR2 SYGVKD. CDR3 DNA sequence: TGTGCCATCAGTGAGTTCCAAGAGACCCAGTACTTC. Its protein product is CAISEFQETQYF.

The sample holds a few counts of this clone. The rearrangement links TRBV19 to TRBJ2-2, with 9 bases aligning to TRBD1. CDR1 LNHDA and CDR2 SQIVND come from the germline V gene (reference sequence). The CDR3 is 15 amino acids. Trimming at V came to 6 bases and at J to 5 bases, leaving 7 bases not matched to a gene. CDR3 residues: CASRATGGSTGELFF. In DNA, the CDR3 is TGTGCCAGTAGGGCGACAGGGGGATCAACCGGGGAGCTGTTTTTT.

This rearrangement joins TRBV5-4 to TRBJ1-1; a possible D gene is TRBD1 (6 bases). V was clipped by 3 bases and J by 7 bases, with 13 bases between them. The CDR3 is made up of 13 amino acids. Germline-derived CDR1 and CDR2 are SGHNT and YYREEE (reference sequence). Written as DNA, the CDR3 is TGTGCCAGCAGCTCAATGAAGGACAGTGAAGCTTTCTTT. This encodes CASSSMKDSEAFF.